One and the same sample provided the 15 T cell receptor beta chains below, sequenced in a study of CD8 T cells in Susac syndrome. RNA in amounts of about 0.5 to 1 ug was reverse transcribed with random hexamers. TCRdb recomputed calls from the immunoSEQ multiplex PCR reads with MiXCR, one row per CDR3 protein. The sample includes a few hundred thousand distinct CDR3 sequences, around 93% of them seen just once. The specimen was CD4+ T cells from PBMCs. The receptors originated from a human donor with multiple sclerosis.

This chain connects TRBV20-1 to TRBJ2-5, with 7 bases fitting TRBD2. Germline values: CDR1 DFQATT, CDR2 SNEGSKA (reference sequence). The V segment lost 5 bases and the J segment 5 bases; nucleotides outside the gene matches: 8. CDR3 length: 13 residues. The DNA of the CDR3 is TGCAGTGCTCGCGGACTAGATGGGGAGACCCAGTACTTC. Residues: CSARGLDGETQYF.

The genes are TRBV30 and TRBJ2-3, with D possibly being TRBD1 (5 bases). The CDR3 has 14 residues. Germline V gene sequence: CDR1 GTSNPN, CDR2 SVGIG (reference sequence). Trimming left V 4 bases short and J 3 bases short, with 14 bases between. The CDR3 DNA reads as TGTGCCTGGACGAGACAGCGAAGGACAGATACGCAGTATTTT. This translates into CAWTRQRRTDTQYF.

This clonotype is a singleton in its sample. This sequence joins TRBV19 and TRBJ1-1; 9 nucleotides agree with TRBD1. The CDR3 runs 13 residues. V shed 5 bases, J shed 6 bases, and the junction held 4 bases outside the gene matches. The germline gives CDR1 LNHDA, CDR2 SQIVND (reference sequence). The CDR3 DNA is TGTGCCAGTAGTGAAGACAGGGGGTCTGAAGCTTTCTTT. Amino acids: CASSEDRGSEAFF.

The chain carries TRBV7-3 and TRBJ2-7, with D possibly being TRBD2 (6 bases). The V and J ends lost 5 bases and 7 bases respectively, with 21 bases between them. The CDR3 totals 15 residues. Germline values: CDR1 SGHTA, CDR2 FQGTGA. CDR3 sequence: CASSPAGTGAGEQYF. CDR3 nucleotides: TGTGCCAGCAGCCCAGCCGGGACGGGAGCTGGGGAGCAGTACTTC.

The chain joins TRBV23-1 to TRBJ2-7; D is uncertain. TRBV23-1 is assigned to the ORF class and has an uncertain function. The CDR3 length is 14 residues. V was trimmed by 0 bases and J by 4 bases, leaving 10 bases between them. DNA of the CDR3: TGCGCCAGCAGTCAATCGCAGAAGACTTACGAGCAGTACGTC. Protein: CASSQSQKTYEQYV.

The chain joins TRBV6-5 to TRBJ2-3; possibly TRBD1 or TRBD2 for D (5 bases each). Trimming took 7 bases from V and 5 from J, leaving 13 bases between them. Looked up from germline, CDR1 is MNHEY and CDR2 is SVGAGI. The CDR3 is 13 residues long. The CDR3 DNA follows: TGTGCCAGCACGATCGATGGGGGAGATACGCAGTATTTT. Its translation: CASTIDGGDTQYF.

This chain's CDR3 is CASGGTSGRPLETQYF. CDR3 sequence (DNA): TGTGCCAGTGGAGGGACTAGCGGCCGACCTCTGGAGACCCAGTACTTC. The chain couples TRBV19 to TRBJ2-5; 11 nucleotides align to TRBD2. This CDR3 has 16 residues. Germline values: CDR1 LNHDA, CDR2 SQIVND (reference sequence). V lost 8 bases and J lost 5; bases outside the gene matches: 13.

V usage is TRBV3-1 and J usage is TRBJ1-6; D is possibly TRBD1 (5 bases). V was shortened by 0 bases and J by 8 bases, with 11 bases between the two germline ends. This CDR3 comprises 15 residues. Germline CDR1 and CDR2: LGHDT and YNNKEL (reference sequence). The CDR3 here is CASSQESREHSPLHF. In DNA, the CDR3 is TGTGCCAGCAGCCAAGAGTCCAGGGAGCATTCACCCCTCCACTTT.

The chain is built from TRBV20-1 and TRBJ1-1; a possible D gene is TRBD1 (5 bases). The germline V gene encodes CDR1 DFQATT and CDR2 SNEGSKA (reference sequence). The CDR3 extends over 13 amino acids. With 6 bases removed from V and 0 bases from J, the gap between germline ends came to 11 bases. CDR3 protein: CSARGPMNTEAFF. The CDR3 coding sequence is TGCAGTGCCCGGGGACCGATGAACACTGAAGCTTTCTTT.

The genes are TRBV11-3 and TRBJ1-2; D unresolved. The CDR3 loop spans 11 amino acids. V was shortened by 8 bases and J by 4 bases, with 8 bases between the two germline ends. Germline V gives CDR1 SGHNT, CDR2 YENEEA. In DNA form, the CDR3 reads TGTGCCAGCGCGAGCCGCTATGGCTACACCTTC. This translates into CASASRYGYTF. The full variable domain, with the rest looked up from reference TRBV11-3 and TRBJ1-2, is EAGVVQSPRYKIIEKKQPVAFWCNPISGHNTLYWYLQNLGQGPELLIRYENEEAVDDSQLPKDRFSAERLKGVDSTLKIQPAELGDSAVYLCASASRYGYTFGSGTRLTVV.

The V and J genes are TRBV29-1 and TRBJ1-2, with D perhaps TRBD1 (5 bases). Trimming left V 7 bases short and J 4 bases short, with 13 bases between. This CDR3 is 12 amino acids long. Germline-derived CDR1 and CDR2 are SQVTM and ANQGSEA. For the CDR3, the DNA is TGCAGCGCGCCGGGGCCTGGCTATGGCTACACCTTC. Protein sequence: CSAPGPGYGYTF. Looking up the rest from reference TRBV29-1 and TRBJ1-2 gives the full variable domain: SAVISQKPSRDICQRGTSLTIQCQVDSQVTMMFWYRQQPGQSLTLIATANQGSEATYESGFVIDKFPISRPNLTFSTLTVSNMSPEDSSIYLCSAPGPGYGYTFGSGTRLTVV.

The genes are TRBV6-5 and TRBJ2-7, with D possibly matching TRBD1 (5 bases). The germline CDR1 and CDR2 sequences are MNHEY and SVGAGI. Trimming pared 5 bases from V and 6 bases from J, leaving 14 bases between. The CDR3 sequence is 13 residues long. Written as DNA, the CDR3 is TGTGCCAGCAGTCGAGGACAATTCGGCGAGCAGTACGTC. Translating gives CASSRGQFGEQYV.

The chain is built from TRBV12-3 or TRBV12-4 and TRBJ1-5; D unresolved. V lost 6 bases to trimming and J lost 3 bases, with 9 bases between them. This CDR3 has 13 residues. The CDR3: CASRPDTNQPQHF. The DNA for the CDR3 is TGTGCCAGCAGGCCAGATACCAATCAGCCCCAGCATTTT.

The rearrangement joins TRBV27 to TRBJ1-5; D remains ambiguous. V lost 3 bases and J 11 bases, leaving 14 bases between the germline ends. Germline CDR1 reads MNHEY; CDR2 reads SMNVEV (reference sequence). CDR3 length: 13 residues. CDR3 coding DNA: TGTGCCAGCAGTTTCCTCCGTGGCGGGGCCCAGCATTTT. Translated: CASSFLRGGAQHF.

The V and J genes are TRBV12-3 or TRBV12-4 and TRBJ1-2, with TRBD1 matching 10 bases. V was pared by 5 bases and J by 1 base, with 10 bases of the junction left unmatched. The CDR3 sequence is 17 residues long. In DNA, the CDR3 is TGTGCCAGCAGTCGGTCCGGGACAGGGGAAGGTAACTATGGCTACACCTTC. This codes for CASSRSGTGEGNYGYTF.